This TCR beta chain was obtained from a study of cytomegalovirus exposure and HLA in healthy donors. On the study more broadly: Earlier, approximately 190 million T cells were analyzed, and over 95 million unique TCR beta sequences were found among them. Roughly 80 million unique TCRs from HLA-typed donors made up an early data release.

Sampled while nominally healthy, donors likely had unrecorded immune exposures. Primers included in the PCR were 60 Vbeta and 13 Jbeta primers. Only in-frame clones appear in the TCRdb table, and some are missing; sequencing was by immunoSEQ multiplex PCR. Seen here are 150,000 to 200,000 clones, around 76% observed once, and the top ten hold more than 0.8%. The study's findings and limits: A few chains linked to CMV were shown in vitro to be specific for CMV antigens.

Trimming removed 0 bases at V and 1 base at J, with 4 bases between. There are 13 residues in the CDR3. Germline V gene sequence: CDR1 SGDLS, CDR2 YYNGEE. Details on this clone: What it binds is unknown.

Material for sequencing was PBMCs. This TCR derives from a woman between 40 and 55 years old in good health and CMV-seronegative. The V and J genes are TRBV9 and TRBJ1-1; no clear D. CDR3 amino acids: CASSVGPNTEAFF. The CDR3 coding sequence is TGTGCCAGCAGCGTAGGGCCGAACACTGAAGCTTTCTTT.